What follows describes a single T cell receptor beta chain. Its antigen is unidentified. These data are taken from a study of response to subunit inactivated influenza vaccine. Regarding the study as a whole: That few new T cells are recruited by each seasonal influenza vaccination was the authors' suggestion.

TCRdb re-called the RT-PCR reads with MiXCR, one entry per CDR3 protein. The sample carries about 190,000 distinct CDR3 sequences, approximately 14% recorded once. V lost 5 bases and J lost 3; bases outside the gene matches: 7. The CDR3 consists of 15 residues. Germline lookup yields CDR1 MNHEY and CDR2 SVGEGT. The receptor's source is a middle-aged man who received an inactivated influenza vaccine. Sample: CD8+ T cells sorted from PBMCs, taken 5 to 6 days after vaccination. V usage is TRBV6-2 or TRBV6-3 and J usage is TRBJ1-5, with 7 bases lining up with TRBD1. The CDR3 DNA follows: TGTGCCAGCAGTCTTCGACAGGGCCTCAATCAGCCCCAGCATTTT. Its translation: CASSLRQGLNQPQHF.